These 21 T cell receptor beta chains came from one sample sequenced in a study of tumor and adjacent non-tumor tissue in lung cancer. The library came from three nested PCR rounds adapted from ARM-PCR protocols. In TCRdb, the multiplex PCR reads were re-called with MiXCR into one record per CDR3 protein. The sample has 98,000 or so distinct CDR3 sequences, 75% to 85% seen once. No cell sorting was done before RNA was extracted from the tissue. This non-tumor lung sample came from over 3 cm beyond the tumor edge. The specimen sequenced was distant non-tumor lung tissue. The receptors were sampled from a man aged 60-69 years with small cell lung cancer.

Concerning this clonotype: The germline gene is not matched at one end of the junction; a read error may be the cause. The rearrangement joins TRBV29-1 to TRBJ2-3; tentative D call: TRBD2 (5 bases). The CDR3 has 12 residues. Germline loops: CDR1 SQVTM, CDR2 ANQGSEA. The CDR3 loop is CSETSGTDSQYF. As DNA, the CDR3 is TGTAGCGAAACATCAGGCACAGATTCGCAGTATTTT.

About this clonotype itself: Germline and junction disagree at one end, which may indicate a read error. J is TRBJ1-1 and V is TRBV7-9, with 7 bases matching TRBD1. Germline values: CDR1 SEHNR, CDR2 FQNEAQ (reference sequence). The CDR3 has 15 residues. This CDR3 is CVSSLGGGRGTEAFF. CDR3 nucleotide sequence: TGTGTCAGCAGCTTAGGAGGGGGCCGTGGTACTGAAGCTTTCTTT.

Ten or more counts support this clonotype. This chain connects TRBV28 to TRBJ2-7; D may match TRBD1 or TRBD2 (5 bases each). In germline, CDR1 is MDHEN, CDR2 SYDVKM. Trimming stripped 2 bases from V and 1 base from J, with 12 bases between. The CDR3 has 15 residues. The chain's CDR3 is CASSLPLGGSYEQYF. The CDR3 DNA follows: TGTGCCAGCAGTTTACCCCTTGGGGGATCCTACGAGCAGTACTTC.

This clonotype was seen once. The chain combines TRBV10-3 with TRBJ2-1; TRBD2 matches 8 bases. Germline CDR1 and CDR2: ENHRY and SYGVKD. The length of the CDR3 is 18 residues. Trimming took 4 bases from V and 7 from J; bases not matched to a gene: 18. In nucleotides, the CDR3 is TGTGCCATCAGTGGCCTAGCGGGTCTCAACTCGGTGGGTAATGAGCAGTTCTTC. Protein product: CAISGLAGLNSVGNEQFF.

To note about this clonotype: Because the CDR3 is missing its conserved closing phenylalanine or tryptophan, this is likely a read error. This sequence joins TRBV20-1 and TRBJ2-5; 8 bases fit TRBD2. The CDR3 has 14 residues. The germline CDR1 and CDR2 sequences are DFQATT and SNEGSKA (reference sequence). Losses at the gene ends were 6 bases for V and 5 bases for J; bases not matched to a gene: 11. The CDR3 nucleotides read TGCAGTGCCCCGGGGGGGCGTGAGTTGGAGACCCAGTACTTA. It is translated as CSAPGGRELETQYL.

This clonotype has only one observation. In DNA form, the CDR3 reads TGTGCCAATGGCCAGGGACGGTTTACTGAAGCTTTCTTT. Protein product: CANGQGRFTEAFF. The rearrangement links TRBV11-1 to TRBJ1-1; a possible D gene is TRBD1 (5 bases). This CDR3 comprises 13 residues. V lost 10 bases and J lost 5, with 17 bases in between. Looked up from germline, CDR1 is SGHAT and CDR2 is FQDESV (reference sequence).

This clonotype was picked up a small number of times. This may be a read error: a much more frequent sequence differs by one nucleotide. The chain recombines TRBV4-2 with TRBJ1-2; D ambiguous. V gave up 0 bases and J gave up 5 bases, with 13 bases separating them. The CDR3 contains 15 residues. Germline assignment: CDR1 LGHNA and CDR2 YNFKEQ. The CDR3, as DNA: TGTGCCAGCAGCCAAGACCTCGACGGCAATTATGGCTACACCTTC. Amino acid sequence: CASSQDLDGNYGYTF.

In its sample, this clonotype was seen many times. CDR3 in amino acids: CSAREDRGRSEETQYF. In DNA form, the CDR3 reads TGCAGTGCTAGAGAGGACAGGGGGCGATCGGAGGAGACCCAGTACTTC. The chain is built from TRBV20-1 and TRBJ2-5; 11 positions match TRBD1. J lost 5 bases, V lost 0 bases, and 8 bases had no gene match. The CDR3 covers 16 residues. Germline V CDR1 and CDR2: DFQATT, SNEGSKA (reference sequence).

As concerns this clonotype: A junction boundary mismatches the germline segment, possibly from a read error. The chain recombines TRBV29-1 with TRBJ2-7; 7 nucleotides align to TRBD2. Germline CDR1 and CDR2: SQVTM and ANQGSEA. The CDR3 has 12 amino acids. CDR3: CSAREASYEQYF. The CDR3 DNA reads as TGCAGCGCCCGGGAGGCCTCCTATGAGCAGTACTTC.

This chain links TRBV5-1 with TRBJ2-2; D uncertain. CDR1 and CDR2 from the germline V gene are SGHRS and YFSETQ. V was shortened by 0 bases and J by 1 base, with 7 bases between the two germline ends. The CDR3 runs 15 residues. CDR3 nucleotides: TGCGCCAGCAGCTTGGAACCTCGGAACACCGGGGAGCTGTTTTTT. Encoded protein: CASSLEPRNTGELFF.

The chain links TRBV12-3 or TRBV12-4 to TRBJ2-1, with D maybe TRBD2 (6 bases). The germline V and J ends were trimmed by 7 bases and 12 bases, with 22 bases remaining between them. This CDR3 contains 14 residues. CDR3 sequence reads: CASTGRQGIRGQFF. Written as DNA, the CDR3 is TGTGCCAGCACAGGGAGGCAGGGAATTAGAGGGCAGTTCTTC.

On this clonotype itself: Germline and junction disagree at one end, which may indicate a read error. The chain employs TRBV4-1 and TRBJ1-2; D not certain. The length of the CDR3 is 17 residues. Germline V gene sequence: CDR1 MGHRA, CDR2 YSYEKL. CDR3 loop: CASSQEYGRPTNCGYTF. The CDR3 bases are TGTGCCAGCAGCCAAGAATACGGCAGGCCAACTAACTGTGGCTACACCTTC.

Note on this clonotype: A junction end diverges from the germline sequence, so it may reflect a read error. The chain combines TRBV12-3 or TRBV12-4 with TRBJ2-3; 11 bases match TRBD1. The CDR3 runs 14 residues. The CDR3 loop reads CTRLKDRGRDTQYF. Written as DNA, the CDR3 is TGTACCAGATTGAAGGACAGGGGGCGAGATACGCAGTATTTT.

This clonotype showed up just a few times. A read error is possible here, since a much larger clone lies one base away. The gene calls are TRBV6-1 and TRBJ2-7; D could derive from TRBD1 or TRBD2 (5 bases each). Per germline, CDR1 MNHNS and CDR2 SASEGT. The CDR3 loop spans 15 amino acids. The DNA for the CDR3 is TGTGTCAGCAGTGATTCGGGGCTCACCGTCTACGAGCAGTACTTC. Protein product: CVSSDSGLTVYEQYF.

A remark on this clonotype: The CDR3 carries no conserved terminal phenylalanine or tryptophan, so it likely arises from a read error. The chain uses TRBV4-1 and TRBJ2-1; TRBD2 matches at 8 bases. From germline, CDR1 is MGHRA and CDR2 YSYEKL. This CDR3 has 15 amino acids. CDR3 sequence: CASSQTGTRGNEQFL. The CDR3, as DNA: TGTGCCAGCAGCCAAACCGGGACTAGGGGTAATGAGCAGTTCTTA.

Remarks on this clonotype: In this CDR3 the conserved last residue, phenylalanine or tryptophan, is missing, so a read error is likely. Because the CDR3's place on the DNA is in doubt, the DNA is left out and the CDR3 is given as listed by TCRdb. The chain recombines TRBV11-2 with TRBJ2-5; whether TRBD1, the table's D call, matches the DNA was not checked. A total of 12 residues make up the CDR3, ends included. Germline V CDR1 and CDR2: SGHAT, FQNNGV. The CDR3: CASGVTGTQEYL.

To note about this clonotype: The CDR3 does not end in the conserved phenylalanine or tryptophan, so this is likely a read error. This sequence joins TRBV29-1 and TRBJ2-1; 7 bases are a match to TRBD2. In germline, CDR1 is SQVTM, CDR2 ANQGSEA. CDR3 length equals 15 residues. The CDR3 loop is CSVELAGNPYNEQFL. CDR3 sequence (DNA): TGCAGCGTCGAATTAGCGGGCAATCCCTACAATGAACAGTTCTTA.

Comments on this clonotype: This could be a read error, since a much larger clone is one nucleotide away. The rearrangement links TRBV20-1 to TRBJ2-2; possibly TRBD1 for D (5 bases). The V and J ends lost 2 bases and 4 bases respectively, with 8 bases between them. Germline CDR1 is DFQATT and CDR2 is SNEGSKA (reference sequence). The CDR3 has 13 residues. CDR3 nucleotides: TGCAGTGCTAGATTACAGGCCACCGGGGAGCTGTTTTTT. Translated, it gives CSARLQATGELFF.

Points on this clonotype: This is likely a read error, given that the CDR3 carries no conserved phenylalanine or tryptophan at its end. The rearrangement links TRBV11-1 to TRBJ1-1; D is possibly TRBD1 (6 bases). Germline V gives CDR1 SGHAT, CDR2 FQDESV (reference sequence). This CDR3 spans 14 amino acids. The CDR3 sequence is CAISLGRGNTEAFY. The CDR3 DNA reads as TGTGCCATCAGCTTAGGCAGGGGAAACACTGAAGCTTTCTAT.

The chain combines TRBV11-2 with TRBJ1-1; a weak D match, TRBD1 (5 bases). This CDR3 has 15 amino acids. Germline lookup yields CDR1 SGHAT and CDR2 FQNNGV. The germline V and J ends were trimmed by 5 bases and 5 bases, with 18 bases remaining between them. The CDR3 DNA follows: TGTGCCAGCAGCATAGTGATCGGGGGTGGAACTGAAGCTTTCTTT. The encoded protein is CASSIVIGGGTEAFF.

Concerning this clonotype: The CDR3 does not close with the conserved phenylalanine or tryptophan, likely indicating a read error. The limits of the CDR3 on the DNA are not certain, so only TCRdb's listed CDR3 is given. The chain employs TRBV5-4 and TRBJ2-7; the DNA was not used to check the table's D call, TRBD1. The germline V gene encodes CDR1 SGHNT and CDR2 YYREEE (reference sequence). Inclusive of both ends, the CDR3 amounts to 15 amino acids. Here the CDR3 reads CASSRQTGGSHEQHY.